This T cell receptor (beta chain) was sequenced during a study of T cell responses to AZD1222 COVID-19 vaccine (dated by TCRdb to the early 2020s). General notes on the study: AZD1222 recipients whose second dose came at about 4 weeks and those whose second dose came at about 12 weeks were combined into one group, since spike-specific TCR depth and breadth did not differ between the two schedules. A total of approximately 240 trial participants underwent TCR sequencing, of whom around 200 received two doses of AZD1222 and around 25 received two doses of the MenACWY control vaccine. Trial participants were enrolled by age into 18-55, 56-69 and 70-plus year subgroups, with approximately 160, 26 and 62 TCR-sequenced participants respectively.

What the authors observed across the whole study: Vaccine-associated CD4 TCRs spanned the whole spike protein, with dominant responses in regions 160-218 and 743-854. Participants were mostly white British, with more females than males. The authors suggested clonal diversity may have been underestimated. Because no day 14 peak-response samples were available, the repertoires could be characterized only after the peak T cell response. A significant rise in spike-specific TCR breadth and depth was observed after two AZD1222 doses relative to day 0 and relative to MenACWY recipients. Reportedly, close to half of the unique spike-specific TCRs recognized epitopes lying outside the regions that are mutated in the B.1.351 and B.1.1.7 variants. In the small 56-69-year group, the increase in depth fell short of significance, most likely because of low power. Only five to seven AZD1222 recipients were SARS-CoV-2 seropositive at baseline, limiting conclusions about previously exposed vaccinees.

Concerning this clone itself: Its antigen specificity is not known. The sample holds no much larger clone one base away, and base qualities are not on file.

The CDR3 regions of human TCRbeta chains were analyzed by immunosequencing. The study's own analysis went as follows. TCRs in the repertoires were compared against a reference library of SARS-CoV-2-specific TCRs that had been generated with the MIRA antigen-specificity platform. Breadth was defined as the fraction of unique TCRs that were SARS-CoV-2-associated, and depth was defined as the fraction of total T cells that were SARS-CoV-2-associated. Using the MIRA data, each spike-specific TCR was assigned both to the spike region to which the TCR was reactive and to a CD4 or CD8 class. Log10-transformed breadth and depth values were compared by one-way ANOVA with Sidak's multiple comparisons tests. In TCRdb, the immuneACCESS table is reduced to in-frame sequences with V and J assigned. These tables do not hold every clone; where another copy was compared, an unresolved V gene accounts for under half, and the others remain unexplained. Clone size and V and J calls were adopted from that table, with D and trimming inferred from the DNA. The sample has over 100,000 clones on record, 80% to 90% of them singletons. The top ten constitute 8.4% of the sample.

Reading the germline V gene gives CDR1 KGHSH and CDR2 LQKENI. V is clipped by 5 bases and J by 4 bases, and the sequence between their germline boundaries is 14 bases long. Inclusive of the bounding cysteine and phenylalanine, the CDR3 is 14 residues long. Just CDR3 DNA is preserved here, 42 bases in frame from base 1. The label giving this sample's time point can be read as: baseline before first vaccination. Vaccinee samples were obtained from the UK trials COV001 and COV002, which included a single-blind randomized controlled phase 2/3 trial of AZD1222 (ChAdOx1 nCoV-19) in healthy adults. For TCRbeta chain sequencing, PBMC samples were collected from trial participants at day 0 and at day 28 after the second dose.

Here the sequenced sample was peripheral blood, taken on day 0 of AZD1222 vaccination. The rearranged chain carries TRBV18 and TRBJ1-1, with the D gene not confidently named. This receptor was identified in an adult in good health. The sequenced DNA: TGTGCCAGCTCATTATCAACTGATGTCACTGAAGCTTTCTTT. Its product reads: CASSLSTDVTEAFF.